The 3 T cell receptor beta chains presented below share a single source sample, sequenced in a study of cytomegalovirus exposure and HLA in healthy donors. Primers: 60 Vbeta forward and 13 Jbeta reverse. Only in-frame clones appear in the TCRdb table, and some are missing; sequencing was by immunoSEQ multiplex PCR. The sample includes about 160,000 clones, around 77% seen only once; the top ten take 0.9% to 1.1%. The source material was PBMCs. These receptors were obtained from a woman aged 40-49 years in good health and CMV-seronegative.

J is TRBJ2-2 and V is TRBV18, with TRBD1 identical over 7 bases. Germline loops: CDR1 KGHSH, CDR2 LQKENI. The CDR3 extends over 15 amino acids. V lost 6 bases to trimming and J lost 1 base; unmatched junction nucleotides: 5. The DNA of the CDR3 is TGTGCCAGCTCGCCTAGGACAGGGAACACCGGGGAGCTGTTTTTT. The encoded protein is CASSPRTGNTGELFF. Full variable domain (remainder filled in from reference TRBV18 and TRBJ2-2): NAGVMQNPRHLVRRRGQEARLRCSPMKGHSHVYWYRQLPEEGLKFMVYLQKENIIDESGMPKERFSAEFPKEGPSILRIQQVVRGDSAAYFCASSPRTGNTGELFFGEGSRLTVL.

CDR3 DNA: TGTGCCAGCTCACCACCCCCGGGGAACACTGAAGCTTTCTTT. The encoded protein is CASSPPPGNTEAFF. The genes are TRBV18 and TRBJ1-1; D unresolved. The V end lost 0 bases, the J end lost 1 base, and 6 bases lay between the germline ends. The germline gives CDR1 KGHSH, CDR2 LQKENI. This CDR3 is built from 14 residues.

This rearrangement joins TRBV15 to TRBJ1-5; 7 bases agree with TRBD1. Per germline, CDR1 LNHNV and CDR2 YYDKDF (reference sequence). Trimming removed 3 bases from V and 5 bases from J; junction bases left unmatched: 4. The length of the CDR3 is 14 residues. In DNA, the CDR3 is TGTGCCACCAGCAGGGACAGGCCCGATCAGCCCCAGCATTTT. Translating it yields CATSRDRPDQPQHF.